The 26 T cell receptor beta chains below come from one sample, sequenced in a study of sequential checkpoint blockade in melanoma. Treatment specified: randomized to nivolumab then ipilimumab (arm A) or the reverse (arm B). Profiled with immunoSEQ multiplex PCR; TCRdb holds only in-frame clones, not every one. The profile shows 9,500 to 12,000 clones, 50% to 65% of them singletons. The material was CD8+ T cells sorted from blood (inferred from file names), obtained from a patient given nivolumab and ipilimumab in sequence. These receptors came from a human donor with melanoma.

The chain joins TRBV7-2 to TRBJ2-2, with 11 bases fitting TRBD1. The CDR3 has 17 residues. Germline assignment: CDR1 SGHTA and CDR2 FQGNSA. Trimming removed 1 base from V and 8 bases from J; junction bases left unmatched: 9. The CDR3 bases are TGTGCCAGCAGCTTAGTACCGGGACAGGGGGTAGTAGGGGAGCTGTTTTTT. It translates to CASSLVPGQGVVGELFF.

There are a few counts of this clone. This rearrangement joins TRBV28 to TRBJ1-2, with TRBD1 matching over 7 bases. J lost 5 bases, V lost 6 bases, and 9 bases had no gene match. The CDR3 is made up of 14 amino acids. CDR1 MDHEN and CDR2 SYDVKM come from the germline V gene. CDR3 nucleotides: TGTGCCAGCAGCCCTCCGACAGGGTGGTATGGCTACACCTTC. Protein product: CASSPPTGWYGYTF.

This clone turned up a few times. The V call is TRBV7-2, the J call TRBJ2-5; TRBD2 matches 11 bases. Germline CDR1 SGHTA, CDR2 FQGNSA. V lost 4 bases, J lost 1 base, and 11 bases stayed unmatched. This CDR3 has 18 residues. The CDR3 DNA reads TGTGCCAGCAGCTCCCCCTTAGCTAGCGGGAGGCTCCAAGAGACCCAGTACTTC. Translating it yields CASSSPLASGRLQETQYF.

The rearrangement joins TRBV28 to TRBJ2-5; possible D gene TRBD2, 6 bases. In germline, CDR1 is MDHEN, CDR2 SYDVKM. The V and J ends lost 8 bases and 2 bases respectively, with 15 bases between them. The CDR3 spans 14 residues. Written as DNA, the CDR3 is TGTGCCAGCGGAAGAGCGGGTCGTCAAGAGACCCAGTACTTC. It yields the protein CASGRAGRQETQYF.

This clone was counted a single time. The chain uses TRBV7-9 and TRBJ2-6, with 7 nucleotides matching TRBD2. Germline lookup yields CDR1 SEHNR and CDR2 FQNEAQ (reference sequence). The V segment lost 5 bases and the J segment 1 base; nucleotides outside the gene matches: 11. The CDR3 contains 18 residues. The CDR3 sequence: CASSPPVIGGSGANVLTF. The CDR3, as DNA: TGTGCCAGCAGCCCTCCCGTCATCGGGGGGTCTGGGGCCAACGTCCTGACTTTC.

This clone is medium-sized in the sample. The chain carries TRBV19 and TRBJ2-2, with TRBD2 as a possible D gene (5 bases). V dropped 5 bases and J dropped 2 bases, with 12 bases sitting between them. Germline V lookup: CDR1 LNHDA, CDR2 SQIVND (reference sequence). The CDR3 runs 15 residues. This CDR3 is CASSSRRENTGELFF. CDR3 bases: TGTGCCAGTAGTTCCCGACGGGAAAACACCGGGGAGCTGTTTTTT. Using reference TRBV19 and TRBJ2-2 for the parts outside the CDR3, the full variable domain is DGGITQSPKYLFRKEGQNVTLSCEQNLNHDAMYWYRQDPGQGLRLIYYSQIVNDFQKGDIAEGYSVSREKKESFPLTVTSAQKNPTAFYLCASSSRRENTGELFFGEGSRLTVL.

The gene calls are TRBV19 and TRBJ2-7; no clear D. Trimming removed 3 bases at V and 3 bases at J, with 9 bases between. The CDR3 extends over 13 amino acids. Germline CDR1 and CDR2: LNHDA and SQIVND (reference sequence). The CDR3 region has the DNA TGTGCCAGTAGTATCGGCAGGAACTACGAGCAGTACTTC. It yields the protein CASSIGRNYEQYF. Full variable domain (rest looked up from reference TRBV19 and TRBJ2-7): DGGITQSPKYLFRKEGQNVTLSCEQNLNHDAMYWYRQDPGQGLRLIYYSQIVNDFQKGDIAEGYSVSREKKESFPLTVTSAQKNPTAFYLCASSIGRNYEQYFGPGTRLTVT.

The chain is built from TRBV28 and TRBJ2-7; a weak D match, TRBD1 (6 bases). CDR3 length: 16 amino acids. V was shortened by 2 bases and J by 5 bases, with 19 bases between the two germline ends. From germline, CDR1 is MDHEN and CDR2 SYDVKM. This chain's CDR3 is CASSLRFRGHQDEQYF. The CDR3 nucleotides read TGTGCCAGCAGTTTACGGTTCAGGGGTCATCAGGACGAGCAGTACTTC.

This clone is deemed medium-sized. This chain links TRBV4-1 with TRBJ2-1, with 14 bases lining up with TRBD2. The trim removed 3 bases at V and 7 bases at J, leaving 2 bases unmatched. Germline V gives CDR1 MGHRA, CDR2 YSYEKL. The CDR3 covers 15 residues. The CDR3 is CASSQGLAGANEQFF. The CDR3 DNA reads as TGCGCCAGCAGCCAGGGACTAGCGGGAGCTAATGAGCAGTTCTTC.

This clone was recorded once. The chain couples TRBV5-8 to TRBJ1-3; no clear D. V gave up 2 bases and J gave up 7 bases, with 13 bases separating them. From germline, CDR1 is SGHTS and CDR2 YDEGEE. The CDR3 spans 14 residues. The CDR3 sequence: CASSFAGFRNTIYF. The DNA for the CDR3 is TGTGCCAGCAGCTTTGCGGGTTTCAGGAACACCATATATTTT.

The rearrangement uses TRBV7-9 and TRBJ2-7; 7 bases align to TRBD1. This CDR3 comprises 16 residues. V was pared by 2 bases and J by 0 bases, with 7 bases of the junction left unmatched. Germline-derived CDR1 and CDR2 are SEHNR and FQNEAQ (reference sequence). This CDR3 reads CASSLRGPGPSYEQYF. Written as DNA, the CDR3 is TGTGCCAGCAGCTTAAGGGGGCCCGGTCCCTCCTACGAGCAGTACTTC.

This chain uses TRBV9 with TRBJ1-2, with D possibly matching TRBD1 (6 bases). The V gene's germline CDR1 is SGDLS and CDR2 YYNGEE. The V end lost 0 bases, the J end lost 6 bases, and 12 bases lay between the germline ends. The CDR3 is 14 amino acids. The CDR3 nucleotides read TGTGCCAGCAGCGTAGTAGCGGGGGGCGATGGCTACACCTTC. Its translation: CASSVVAGGDGYTF.

This clone was seen just once. The V call is TRBV7-9, the J call TRBJ2-7; 13 bases match TRBD2. The CDR3 is made up of 15 amino acids. The germline V gene encodes CDR1 SEHNR and CDR2 FQNEAQ (reference sequence). Losses at the gene ends were 5 bases for V and 7 bases for J; bases not matched to a gene: 8. The CDR3 spells CASSPRTSGSVEQYF. The CDR3 nucleotides are TGTGCCAGCAGCCCGAGGACTAGCGGGAGTGTTGAGCAGTACTTC.

V gene TRBV7-8 combines with J gene TRBJ2-7; D may be TRBD1 (5 bases). V was cut by 4 bases and J by 1 base, with 11 bases left in between. CDR1 and CDR2 from the germline V gene are SGHVS and FQNEAQ. This CDR3 has 14 amino acids. The CDR3 here is CASSWVGVSYEQYF. In nucleotides, the CDR3 is TGTGCCAGCAGCTGGGTAGGGGTTTCCTACGAGCAGTACTTC.

The CDR3 nucleotides are TGTGCCAGCAGCTGGACAGGAGGGGACGAGCAGTACTTC. This encodes CASSWTGGDEQYF. The rearrangement joins TRBV5-6 to TRBJ2-7; possibly TRBD1 for D (7 bases). V was pared by 3 bases and J by 5 bases, with 12 bases between. The CDR3 consists of 13 residues. Germline CDR1 and CDR2: SGHDT and YYEEEE.

Comment on this clone: The junction and the germline gene differ at one end; a read error may be behind it. The V call is TRBV7-7, the J call TRBJ2-1; 8 nucleotides agree with TRBD2. The germline CDR1 and CDR2 sequences are SSHAT and FNYEAQ (reference sequence). This CDR3 is 13 amino acids long. The DNA of the CDR3 is TGTGCTAGCAGCCCCGACCAGGCGGGAGGGCAGTTCTTC. This sequence encodes CASSPDQAGGQFF. Together with reference TRBV7-7 and TRBJ2-1, the CDR3 gives the full variable domain: GAGVSQSPRYKVTKRGQDVTLRCDPISSHATLYWYQQALGQGPEFLTYFNYEAQPDKSGLPSDRFSAERPEGSISTLTIQRTEQRDSAMYRCASSPDQAGGQFFGPGTRLTVL.

The V gene is TRBV5-4, the J gene TRBJ2-1, with a possible D match to TRBD1 (5 bases). The CDR3 extends over 14 amino acids. The ends were cut back, 0 bases at V and 11 bases at J, with 15 bases in the middle. CDR1 SGHNT and CDR2 YYREEE come from the germline V gene (reference sequence). The CDR3 DNA reads TGTGCCAGCAGCTTGGGGGGCACCCAGGATAAGCAGTTCTTC. Amino acid sequence: CASSLGGTQDKQFF. The complete variable domain, with remaining parts taken from reference TRBV5-4 and TRBJ2-1, reads ETGVTQSPTHLIKTRGQQVTLRCSSQSGHNTVSWYQQALGQGPQFIFQYYREEENGRGNFPPRFSGLQFPNYSSELNVNALELDDSALYLCASSLGGTQDKQFFGPGTRLTVL.

The chain is built from TRBV5-4 and TRBJ2-7; D is ambiguous. Trimming removed 2 bases at V and 2 bases at J, with 8 bases between. Germline CDR1 reads SGHNT; CDR2 reads YYREEE (reference sequence). This CDR3 region has 13 residues. The DNA of the CDR3 is TGTGCCAGCAGCTTACAGCCTGCCTACGAGCAGTACTTC. This sequence encodes CASSLQPAYEQYF.

The J gene is TRBJ2-7, the V gene TRBV27; D call uncertain. Germline V gene data show CDR1 as MNHEY and CDR2 as SMNVEV (reference sequence). V was trimmed by 0 bases and J by 0 bases, leaving 12 bases between them. The CDR3 consists of 16 residues. In nucleotides, the CDR3 is TGTGCCAGCAGTTTATCGGGCACCCCCGCCTCCTACGAGCAGTACTTC. This encodes CASSLSGTPASYEQYF.

The chain carries TRBV11-2 and TRBJ1-2, with 7 bases fitting TRBD1. Germline V gene data show CDR1 as SGHAT and CDR2 as FQNNGV. The CDR3 is made up of 15 amino acids. V trimming: 5 bases; J trimming: 4 bases; junction bases outside the gene matches: 10. The CDR3 reads CASSLTRDSFYGYTF. CDR3 coding DNA: TGTGCCAGCAGCCTCACCCGGGACAGCTTCTATGGCTACACCTTC.

This clone was recorded once. This chain connects TRBV2 to TRBJ1-5, with D unclear. Trimming pared 6 bases from V and 0 bases from J, leaving 12 bases between. Germline V gene lookup returns CDR1 SNHLY and CDR2 FYNNEI. The CDR3 has 15 residues. The CDR3 nucleotides read TGTGCCAGCAGCCAGACAAGAAATAGCAATCAGCCCCAGCATTTT. Residues: CASSQTRNSNQPQHF.

The chain employs TRBV11-2 and TRBJ2-7, with 9 bases aligning to TRBD2. CDR1 and CDR2 (germline): SGHAT, FQNNGV. The CDR3 runs to 16 residues. V was pared by 4 bases and J by 6 bases, with 13 bases of the junction left unmatched. For the CDR3, the DNA is TGTGCCAGCAGCTCCTCAATAGCGGGAGCCCCGGTCGAGCAGTACTTC. Translating gives CASSSSIAGAPVEQYF.

This clone was counted only a few times. V gene TRBV29-1 combines with J gene TRBJ2-2, with 7 nucleotides matching TRBD2. The germline V gene has CDR1 SQVTM and CDR2 ANQGSEA. The CDR3 loop spans 15 amino acids. With 2 bases clipped from V and 2 bases from J, the junction kept 5 bases outside the gene matches. The CDR3 spells CSVESGRANTGELFF. CDR3 in DNA: TGCAGCGTTGAATCTGGGAGGGCCAACACCGGGGAGCTGTTTTTT.

This rearrangement joins TRBV7-2 to TRBJ1-1; possibly TRBD1 for D (5 bases). This CDR3 comprises 16 residues. From germline, CDR1 is SGHTA and CDR2 FQGNSA. The V end lost 1 base, the J end lost 5 bases, and 17 bases lay between the germline ends. The CDR3 nucleotides are TGTGCCAGCAGCTTAGGGGGTGGACCGGGGGGAACTGAAGCTTTCTTT. It translates to CASSLGGGPGGTEAFF.

In its sample, this clone was seen a few times. The genes are TRBV13 and TRBJ1-4; possible D gene TRBD1, 6 bases. Germline V lookup: CDR1 PRHDT, CDR2 FYEKMQ (reference sequence). The CDR3 is 16 amino acids. V was pared by 0 bases and J by 0 bases, with 8 bases between. The CDR3 DNA follows: TGTGCCAGCAGCTTAGGGGGGGCCTCAACTAATGAAAAACTGTTTTTT. This encodes CASSLGGASTNEKLFF.

This chain uses TRBV5-1 with TRBJ1-1; TRBD1 might be the D (5 bases). In germline, CDR1 is SGHRS, CDR2 YFSETQ. V was clipped by 4 bases and J by 5 bases, with 9 bases between them. CDR3 length: 12 residues. CDR3 in DNA: TGCGCCAGCAGCGGAGGGGTGACTGAAGCTTTCTTT. Its protein is CASSGGVTEAFF.